This T cell receptor (beta chain) was profiled in a study of regulatory T cells in long-lasting Graves disease. Study outcomes and limitations: Public clonotype sharing was higher in persistent than newly diagnosed patients. TRBV28, TRBJ1-2 and TRBJ2-5 emerged as the favored segments in persistent disease.

Building of the TCR beta libraries involved iRepertoire HTBI primers and Arm-PCR of CDR3 regions. TCRdb itself ran the multiplex PCR reads through MiXCR, one entry per CDR3 protein. Among some 560,000 distinct CDR3 sequences, 15% to 20% were seen once, and the ten largest hold 25%. Details on this clonotype: Its specificity is not known.

V gave up 5 bases and J gave up 7 bases, with 17 bases separating them. Germline values: CDR1 MNHEY, CDR2 SMNVEV (reference sequence). The CDR3 is made up of 14 amino acids. Time point given: newly diagnosed GD, antithyroid drugs for less than 3 months. From PBMCs, RNA was extracted and then used to make the TCR library. Doctors identified Graves' disease using the American Thyroid Association guidelines. This sample also appeared in a second study, on T cells in Graves' hyperthyroidism and ophthalmopathy. This second report adds: Ophthalmopathy was distinguished from stable hyperthyroidism by 13 V-J signatures.

The material was peripheral blood mononuclear cells (PBMCs), obtained at new diagnosis, from a patient treated with antithyroid drugs. This TCR was sampled from a woman aged 40-65 years with Graves disease. V and J are TRBV27 and TRBJ1-2; D is possibly TRBD1 (6 bases). The CDR3 DNA reads as TGTGCCAGCAGTCGCCTTGGGGGGCAGGGTGGCTACACCTTC. Its protein is CASSRLGGQGGYTF.